This T cell receptor beta chain was sequenced during a study of T cell responses to AZD1222 COVID-19 vaccine. General observations from the study: Repertoire sampling was restricted to post-peak T cell response timepoints. Spike-specific TCR breadth and depth rose after two AZD1222 doses. Most donors were white British, females outnumbered males, and clonal diversity was possibly underestimated.

Profiling relied on immunoSEQ multiplex PCR, and the TCRdb table lists in-frame clones only, not all of them. Of 130,000 to 150,000 clones in the sample, 80% to 90% are singletons; the top ten hold roughly 1.7%. To note about this clone: Its specificity is unknown.

This CDR3 has 12 amino acids. V lost 1 base and J lost 5, with 6 bases in between. The germline V gene has CDR1 LNHNV and CDR2 YYDKDF (reference sequence). The V and J genes are TRBV15 and TRBJ2-7, with D possibly being TRBD1 or TRBD2 (5 bases each). The sample here was peripheral blood, taken on day 0 of AZD1222 vaccination. This TCR was recovered from an adult in good health. The CDR3 region has the DNA TGTGCCACCAGCAGAGCGGGACACGAGCAGTACTTC. It yields the protein CATSRAGHEQYF.